Reported below is one TCR beta chain. This specimen belongs to a study of blood T cell repertoires in COVID-19. Across the whole study: Sources were T cells, B-cell-depleted T cells, or PBMCs; the material itself was cDNA or gDNA.

V lost 3 bases, J lost 0 bases, and 15 bases lay in between. Germline V gives CDR1 DFQATT, CDR2 SNEGSKA (reference sequence). The CDR3 has 15 amino acids. In the source study's methods: Scientists estimated how many nucleated cells there were by amplifying reference gene primers. Measured with immunoSEQ multiplex PCR; TCRdb has only the in-frame clones, and not every one. The D gene and trimming were derived from the DNA, and the V and J assignments and clone size from that table. This sample has about 34,000 clones; 70% to 85% occur once, and the top ten carry 7% to 8.5%. The source is a woman aged 55-70 years with acute or convalescent COVID-19. V is TRBV20-1 and J is TRBJ2-7; D perhaps matches TRBD2 (6 bases). The material sequenced was peripheral blood. CDR3 DNA: TGCAGTGCTAGTACGGGGGTTAAAAGCTCCTACGAGCAGTACTTC. Its protein product is CSASTGVKSSYEQYF.